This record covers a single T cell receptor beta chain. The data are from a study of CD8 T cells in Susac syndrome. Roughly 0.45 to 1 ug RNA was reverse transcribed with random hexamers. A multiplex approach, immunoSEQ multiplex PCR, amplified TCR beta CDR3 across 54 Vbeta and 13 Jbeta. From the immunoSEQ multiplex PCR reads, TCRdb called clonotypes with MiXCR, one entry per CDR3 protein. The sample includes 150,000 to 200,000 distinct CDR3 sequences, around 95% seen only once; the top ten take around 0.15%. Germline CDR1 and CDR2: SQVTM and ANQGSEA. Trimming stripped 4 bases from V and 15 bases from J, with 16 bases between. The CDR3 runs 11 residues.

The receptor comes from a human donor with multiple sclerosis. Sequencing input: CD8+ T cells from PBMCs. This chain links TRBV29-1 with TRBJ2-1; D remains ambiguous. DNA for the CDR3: TGCAGCGTTGTTTCCGGCTACGGCACGTTCTTC. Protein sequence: CSVVSGYGTFF.